This T cell receptor (beta chain) was obtained from a study of OX40 agonist ivuxolimab in advanced cancers. Study-level information: Every patient in dose escalation had hepatocellular carcinoma, melanoma, renal cell or head and neck cancer. Enrollees could have had prior anti-PD-1, anti-PD-L1 or anti-CTLA-4 therapy, which approximately 40% had received. Partial responses occurred in three patients (one hepatocellular carcinoma, two cutaneous melanoma). Study-level points and caveats: The antigens recognized by the expanded peripheral T cells, that is their antigen specificity, were not determined.

This CDR3 has 10 amino acids. Germline CDR1 SGDLS, CDR2 YYNGEE. Concerning this clone itself: Its target is not known. Sequence at one end of the junction differs from germline and may be a read error.

Some clones are missing from TCRdb's copy, which holds only in-frame ones; the method was immunoSEQ multiplex PCR. Of tens of thousands of clones in the sample, 70% to 85% are singletons; the top ten hold roughly 6.6%. The rearrangement links TRBV9 to TRBJ2-7; tentatively, D is TRBD1 (6 bases). The specimen comprised CD4+ or CD8+ T cells sorted from blood, sampled in a trial of the OX40 agonist ivuxolimab. This sequence was found in an adult with an advanced solid tumor such as melanoma, head and neck, liver or kidney cancer. DNA for the CDR3: TGCGAATCCAGGGACACCCCCCGAAACTTC. It yields the protein CESRDTPRNF.